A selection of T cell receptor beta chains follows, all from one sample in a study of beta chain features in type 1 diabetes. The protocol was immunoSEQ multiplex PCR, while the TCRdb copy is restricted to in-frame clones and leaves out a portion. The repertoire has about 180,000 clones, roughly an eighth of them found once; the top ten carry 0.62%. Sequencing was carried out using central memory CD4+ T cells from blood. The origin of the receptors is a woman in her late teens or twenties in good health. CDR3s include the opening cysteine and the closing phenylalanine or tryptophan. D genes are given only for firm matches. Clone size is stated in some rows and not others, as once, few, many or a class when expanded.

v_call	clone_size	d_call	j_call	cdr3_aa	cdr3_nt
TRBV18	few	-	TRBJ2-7	CASSPGPVEIYEQYF	TGTGCCAGCTCACCGGGGCCGGTTGAAATATACGAGCAGTACTTC
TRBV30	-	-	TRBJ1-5	CAWSAKGTLIYSNQPQHF	TGTGCCTGGAGTGCGAAAGGGACTCTTATTTATAGCAATCAGCCCCAGCATTTT
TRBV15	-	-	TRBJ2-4	CATSSRGLLKNIQYF	TGTGCCACCAGCAGTCGCGGCCTTTTAAAAAACATTCAGTACTTC
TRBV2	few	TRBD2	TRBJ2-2	CATLLAINTGELFF	TGTGCCACCCTACTAGCGATTAACACCGGGGAGCTGTTTTTT
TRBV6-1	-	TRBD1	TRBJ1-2	CASSLTTGAVYGYTF	TGTGCCAGCAGCCTAACGACAGGGGCTGTCTATGGCTACACCTTC
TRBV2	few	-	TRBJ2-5	CSSGRERETQYF	TGTTCAAGTGGGCGCGAGAGAGAGACCCAGTACTTC
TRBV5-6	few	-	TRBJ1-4	CASSLANQRYAEKLFF	TGTGCCAGCAGCTTGGCCAATCAGAGGTATGCTGAAAAACTGTTTTTT
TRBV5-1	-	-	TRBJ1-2	CASSLMGGAGYGYTF	TGCGCCAGCAGCTTGATGGGGGGAGCCGGGTATGGCTACACCTTC
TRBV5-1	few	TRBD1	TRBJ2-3	CASSWVGQGRADTQYF	TGCGCCAGCAGCTGGGTCGGACAGGGGAGAGCAGATACGCAGTATTTT
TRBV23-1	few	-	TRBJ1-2	CASSPEMGLGLHYGYTF	TGCGCCAGCAGTCCAGAAATGGGTCTGGGACTGCACTATGGCTACACCTTC
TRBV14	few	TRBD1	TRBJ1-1	CASSLSRGRLAFF	TGTGCCAGCAGCCTTTCCAGGGGGCGGCTGGCTTTCTTT
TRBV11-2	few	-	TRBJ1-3	CASSYRAAGSGNTIYF	TGTGCCAGCAGCTACAGGGCCGCGGGCTCTGGAAACACCATATATTTT
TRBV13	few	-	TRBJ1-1	CASSFLRTAMNTEAFF	TGTGCCAGCAGCTTCCTGAGGACAGCGATGAACACTGAAGCTTTCTTT
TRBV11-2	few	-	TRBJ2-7	CASSLMGSLSSYEQYF	TGTGCCAGCAGCTTGATGGGCAGCCTGAGCTCCTACGAGCAGTACTTC
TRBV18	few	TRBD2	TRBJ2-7	CASSPRTTSGSSYEQYF	TGTGCCAGCTCACCACGCACTACTAGCGGAAGCTCCTACGAGCAGTACTTC
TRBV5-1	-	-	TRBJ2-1	CASRDTMSSYNEQFF	TGCGCCAGCCGGGACACTATGAGCTCCTACAATGAGCAGTTCTTC
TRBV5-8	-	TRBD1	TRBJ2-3	CASSSQGVGTDTQYF	TGTGCCAGCAGCTCACAGGGGGTGGGCACAGATACGCAGTATTTT
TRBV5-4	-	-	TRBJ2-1	CASSLGQGSYNEQFF	TGTGCCAGCAGCTTGGGGCAGGGGTCCTACAATGAGCAGTTCTTC
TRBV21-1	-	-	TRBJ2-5	CASSKRAATSGRAFGGTQYF	TGTGCCAGCAGCAAACGAGCGGCTACTAGCGGGAGGGCATTTGGGGGGACCCAGTACTTC
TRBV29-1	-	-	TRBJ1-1	CSVRRVEAFF	TGCAGCGTTCGGAGGGTTGAAGCTTTCTTT
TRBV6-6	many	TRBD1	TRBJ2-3	CASRGQHTDTQYF	TGTGCCAGCAGGGGACAGCACACAGATACGCAGTATTTT
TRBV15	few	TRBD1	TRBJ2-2	CATSRDLGQIRNAGELFF	TGTGCCACCAGCAGAGATCTGGGACAGATCCGTAACGCCGGGGAGCTGTTTTTT
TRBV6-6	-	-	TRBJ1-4	CASRRGEKLFF	TGTGCCAGCCGGAGGGGCGAAAAACTGTTTTTT
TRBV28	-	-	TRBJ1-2	CASSTPTGVLGYTF	TGTGCCAGCAGCACTCCGACGGGGGTTCTTGGCTACACCTTC
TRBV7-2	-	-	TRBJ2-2	CASSLGPGNTGELFF	TGTGCCAGCAGCTTGGGGCCGGGGAACACCGGGGAGCTGTTTTTT
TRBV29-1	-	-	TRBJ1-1	CSVDGLMNTEAFF	TGCAGCGTTGATGGACTCATGAACACTGAAGCTTTCTTT
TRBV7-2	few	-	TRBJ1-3	CASSFDPGFKRNTIYF	TGTGCCAGCAGCTTCGACCCAGGTTTTAAGCGAAACACCATATATTTT
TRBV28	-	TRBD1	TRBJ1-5	CASRQGDQPQHF	TGTGCCAGTAGACAGGGTGATCAGCCCCAGCATTTT
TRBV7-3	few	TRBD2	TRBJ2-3	CASSLTSGGTGGTDTQYF	TGTGCCAGCAGCTTAACCTCGGGGGGGACCGGGGGCACAGATACGCAGTATTTT
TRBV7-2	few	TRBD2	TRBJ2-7	CASSFSGSYEQYF	TGTGCCAGCAGCTTTAGCGGGTCCTACGAGCAGTACTTC
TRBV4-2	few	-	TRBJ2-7	CASSSTSNYEQYF	TGTGCCAGCAGCTCAACTAGCAACTACGAGCAGTACTTC
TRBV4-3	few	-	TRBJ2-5	CASSLRGGVRAPYQETQYF	TGCGCCAGCAGCCTCAGAGGAGGGGTGCGGGCCCCATACCAAGAGACCCAGTACTTC
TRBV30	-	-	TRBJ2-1	CAWTGGAAGSSYNEQFF	TGTGCCTGGACAGGCGGGGCGGCGGGTAGCTCCTACAATGAGCAGTTCTTC
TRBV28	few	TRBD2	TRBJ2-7	CASSLEAGGRSHEQYF	TGTGCCAGCAGTTTAGAAGCGGGCGGGAGAAGTCACGAGCAGTACTTC
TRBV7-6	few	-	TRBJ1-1	CASSLAAGPNTEAFF	TGTGCCAGCAGCTTAGCGGCAGGGCCGAACACTGAAGCTTTCTTT
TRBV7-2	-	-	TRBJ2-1	CASSRMVGGHNEQFF	TGTGCCAGCAGCCGTATGGTGGGGGGGCACAATGAGCAGTTCTTC
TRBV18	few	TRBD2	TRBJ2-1	CASSPPGLVYNEQFF	TGTGCCAGCTCACCACCCGGACTAGTTTACAATGAGCAGTTCTTC
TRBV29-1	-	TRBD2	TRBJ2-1	CSVPPPGLASNEQFF	TGCAGCGTCCCCCCCCCGGGACTAGCGTCTAATGAGCAGTTCTTC
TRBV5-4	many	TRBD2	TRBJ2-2	CASRPGLAGGNTGELFF	TGTGCCAGCAGGCCGGGACTAGCGGGAGGAAACACCGGGGAGCTGTTTTTT
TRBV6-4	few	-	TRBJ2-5	CASSVSGAAGETQYF	TGTGCCAGCAGTGTCTCCGGGGCGGCGGGGGAGACCCAGTACTTC
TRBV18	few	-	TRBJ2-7	CASSPSTDEQYF	TGTGCCAGCTCACCAAGCACGGACGAGCAGTACTTC
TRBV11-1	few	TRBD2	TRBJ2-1	CASSLRGGRWDEQFF	TGTGCCAGCAGCTTACGAGGCGGGAGGTGGGATGAGCAGTTCTTC
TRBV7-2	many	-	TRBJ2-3	CASSPGFADTQYF	TGTGCCAGCAGCCCGGGTTTTGCAGATACGCAGTATTTT